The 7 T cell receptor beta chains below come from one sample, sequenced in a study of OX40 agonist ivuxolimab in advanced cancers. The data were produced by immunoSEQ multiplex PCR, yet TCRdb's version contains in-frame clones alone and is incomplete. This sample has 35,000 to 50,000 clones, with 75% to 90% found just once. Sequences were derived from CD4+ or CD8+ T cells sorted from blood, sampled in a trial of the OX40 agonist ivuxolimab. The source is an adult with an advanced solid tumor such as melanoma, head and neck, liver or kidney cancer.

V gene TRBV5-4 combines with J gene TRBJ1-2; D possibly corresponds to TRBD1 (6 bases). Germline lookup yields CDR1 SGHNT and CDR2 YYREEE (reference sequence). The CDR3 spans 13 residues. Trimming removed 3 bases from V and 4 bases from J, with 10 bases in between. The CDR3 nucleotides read TGTGCCAGCAGCTCAGGACAGCTCTATGGCTACACCTTC. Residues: CASSSGQLYGYTF.

The CDR3 DNA reads TGTGCCAGCAGTAGCAACTCCTATAATTCACCCCTCCACTTT. It yields the protein CASSSNSYNSPLHF. This sequence joins TRBV6-5 and TRBJ1-6; D is undetermined. There are 14 residues in the CDR3. CDR1 and CDR2 (germline): MNHEY, SVGAGI. Trimming took 5 bases from V and 0 from J, leaving 5 bases between them.

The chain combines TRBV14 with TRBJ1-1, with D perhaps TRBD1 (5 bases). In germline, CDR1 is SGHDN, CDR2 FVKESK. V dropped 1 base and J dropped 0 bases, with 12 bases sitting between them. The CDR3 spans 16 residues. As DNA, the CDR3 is TGTGCCAGCAGCCAAGTTTGGGCAGGGATGAACACTGAAGCTTTCTTT. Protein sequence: CASSQVWAGMNTEAFF.

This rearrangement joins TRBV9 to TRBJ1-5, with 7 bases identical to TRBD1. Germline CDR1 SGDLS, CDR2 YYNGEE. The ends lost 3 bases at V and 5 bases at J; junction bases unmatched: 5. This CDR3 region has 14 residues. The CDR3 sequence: CASSAGTADQPQHF. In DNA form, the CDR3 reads TGTGCCAGCAGCGCCGGGACAGCAGATCAGCCCCAGCATTTT.

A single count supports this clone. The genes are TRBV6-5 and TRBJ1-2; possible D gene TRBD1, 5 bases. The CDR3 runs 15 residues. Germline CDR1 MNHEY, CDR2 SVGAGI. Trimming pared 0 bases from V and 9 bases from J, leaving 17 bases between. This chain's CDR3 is CASSYSRLGEDRYTF. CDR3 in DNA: TGTGCCAGCAGTTACTCGCGATTAGGGGAGGATCGCTACACCTTC.

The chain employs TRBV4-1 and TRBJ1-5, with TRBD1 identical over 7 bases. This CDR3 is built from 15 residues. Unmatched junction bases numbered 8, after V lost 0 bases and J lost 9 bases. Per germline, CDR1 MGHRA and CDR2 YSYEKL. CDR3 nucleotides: TGCGCCAGCAGCCAAGAGCTACAGGGGAATGGGCCCCAGCATTTT. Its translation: CASSQELQGNGPQHF.

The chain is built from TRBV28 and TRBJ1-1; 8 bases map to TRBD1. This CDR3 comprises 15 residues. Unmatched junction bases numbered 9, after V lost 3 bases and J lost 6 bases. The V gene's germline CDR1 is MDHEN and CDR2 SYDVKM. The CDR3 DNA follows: TGTGCCAGCAGTTTTGGTTCAGGGGGCTCATCTGAAGCTTTCTTT. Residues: CASSFGSGGSSEAFF.